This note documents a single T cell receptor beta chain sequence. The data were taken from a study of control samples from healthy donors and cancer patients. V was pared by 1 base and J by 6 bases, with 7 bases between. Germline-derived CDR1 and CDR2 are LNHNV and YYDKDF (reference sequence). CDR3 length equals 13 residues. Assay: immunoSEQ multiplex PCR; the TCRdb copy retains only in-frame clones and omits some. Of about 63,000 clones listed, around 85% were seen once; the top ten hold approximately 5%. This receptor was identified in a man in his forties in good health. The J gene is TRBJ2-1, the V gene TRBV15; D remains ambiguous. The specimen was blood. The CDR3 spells CATSRAAFNEQFF. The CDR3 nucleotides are TGTGCCACCAGCAGAGCCGCCTTCAATGAGCAGTTCTTC.